This TCR beta chain appears in the sequencing data of a study of blood T cell repertoires in COVID-19. This table comes from immunoSEQ multiplex PCR, and its TCRdb copy is limited to in-frame clones, with some not included. Of under 250,000 clones in the sample, about nine tenths were seen once. J was trimmed by 0 bases and V by 4 bases; bases with no gene match: 7. This CDR3 has 16 amino acids. Per the germline V gene, CDR1 is LGHDT and CDR2 is YNNKEL (reference sequence). Sample: peripheral blood. The rearrangement joins TRBV3-1 (or the pseudogene TRBV3-2) to TRBJ2-3, with TRBD2 matching 7 bases. The receptor was isolated from a man aged 30-40 years with COVID-19, enrolled during active disease. CDR3 DNA: TGTGCCAGCAGCCGGCAGGCTAGCGGCAGCACAGATACGCAGTATTTT. This codes for CASSRQASGSTDTQYF.